This TCR beta chain was recovered during a study of blood T cell repertoires in COVID-19. V gave up 0 bases and J gave up 3 bases; unmatched junction bases: 5. CDR3 length equals 16 residues. CDR1 is MNHEY and CDR2 is SVGAGI in the germline V gene. TCRdb's copy holds only in-frame clones and misses some; the assay was immunoSEQ multiplex PCR. The data contain a few hundred thousand clones, around nine tenths of them singletons. Symptom resolution, clearance, or two negative PCRs marked donors in Cohort 3 as recovered. V gene TRBV6-5 combines with J gene TRBJ2-7; 10 nucleotides match TRBD2. Sequences were obtained from PBMCs or T cells enriched from blood (not recorded which). This clonotype was obtained from a woman between 40 and 50 years old who had recovered from COVID-19. The CDR3 spells CASSYSGLAGDYEQYF. The CDR3 bases are TGTGCCAGCAGTTACTCGGGGCTAGCGGGAGACTACGAGCAGTACTTC.